The 26 T cell receptor gamma chains given below trace back to one sample, sequenced in a study of gammadelta T cells in human blood (dated by TCRdb to about 2020). Library method: RT-PCR. The sequencer was an Illumina MiSeq. Clone calls in TCRdb were regenerated from the public reads with CATT, after which identical DNA sequences shared one row. This sample lists 420 or so gamma-chain clones; roughly 10% were detected once. The top ten constitute roughly 20% of the sample. The specimen was non-Vgamma9Vdelta2 gamma-delta T cells from infant blood. The receptors here all came from a human donor.

This clone occurred a few times. V usage is TRGV9 and J usage is TRGJ1 or TRGJ2. CDR1 is GITISATS, CDR2 ISYDGTV, per germline (reference sequence). The CDR3 is 13 residues long. V shed 0 bases, J shed 5 bases, and the junction held 4 bases outside the gene matches. The CDR3 sequence is CALWEVTHYKKLF. Here the CDR3 DNA reads TGTGCCTTGTGGGAGGTGACACATTATAAGAAACTCTTT.

The sample holds a few counts of this clone. The chain combines TRGV3 with TRGJ1 or TRGJ2. The trim removed 3 bases at V and 5 bases at J, leaving 10 bases unmatched. CDR3 length equals 14 residues. Germline CDR1 VTNTFY, CDR2 YDVSTARD (reference sequence). The CDR3: CATWDRPYHYKKLF. CDR3 sequence (DNA): TGTGCCACCTGGGACCGTCCATATCATTATAAGAAACTCTTT.

By sample share, this clone is large. The V and J genes are TRGV8 and TRGJ1 or TRGJ2. The CDR3 sequence is 11 residues long. After removal of 0 bases from V and 7 bases from J, the junction contained 0 bases not matched to a gene. The germline CDR1 and CDR2 sequences are VENAVY and YDSYNSRV. In DNA form, the CDR3 reads TGTGCCACCTGGGATAGGTATAAGAAACTCTTT. Its protein product is CATWDRYKKLF.

Regarding this clone: One base away lies a much larger clone, so this may be a sequencing read error. This chain links TRGV2 with TRGJP2. This CDR3 is 17 amino acids long. Germline V gene sequence: CDR1 EGSNGY, CDR2 YDSYNSKV. As DNA, the CDR3 is TGTGCCGCCTGGGACGGGCCCATAGGGAGTAGTGATTGGATCAAGACGTTT. It is translated as CAAWDGPIGSSDWIKTF.

This clone is large within its sample. The J gene is TRGJ1 or TRGJ2; the V gene was not called. The CDR3 is 11 amino acids. The CDR3 DNA reads TGTGCAGCAAGCAGGAGGGCTAAGAAACTCTTT. It specifies CAASRRAKKLF.

Remarks on this clone: A far larger clone differs by one base, so this is likely a read error. The rearrangement links TRGV5 to TRGJ1 or TRGJ2. The CDR3 covers 12 residues. Germline V lookup: CDR1 VINAFY, CDR2 YDVSNSKD. The chain's CDR3 is CATWDRPYKKLF. CDR3 in DNA: TGCGCCACCTGGGACAGGCCTTATAAGAAACTCTTT.

Judged by abundance, this clone is large. The J gene is TRGJP2, the V gene TRGV10. TRGV10 is placed among ORFs of uncertain function. The CDR3 consists of 13 residues. Unmatched junction bases numbered 4, after V lost 8 bases and J lost 3 bases. The CDR3 here is CAAWRRSDWIKTF. CDR3 bases: TGTGCTGCGTGGAGGCGTAGTGATTGGATCAAGACGTTT.

Within the sample, this clone is medium-sized. A much larger clone is a single base away; this may be a read error. V and J are TRGV5 and TRGJ1 or TRGJ2. The V and J ends lost 2 bases and 3 bases, in that order; junction bases with no gene match: 1. The germline V gene encodes CDR1 VINAFY and CDR2 YDVSNSKD. This CDR3 spans 12 amino acids. The CDR3 here is CATWDIYYKKLF. Here the CDR3 DNA reads TGTGCCACCTGGGACATTTATTATAAGAAACTCTTT.

This clone was recorded a few times. The chain carries TRGV5 and TRGJ1 or TRGJ2. J was trimmed by 12 bases and V by 0 bases; bases with no gene match: 5. The germline gives CDR1 VINAFY, CDR2 YDVSNSKD. CDR3 length: 11 residues. The CDR3 is CATWDRHGKLF. CDR3 nucleotide sequence: TGTGCCACCTGGGACAGGCACGGGAAACTCTTT.

Sample share makes this clone large. The gene calls are TRGV9 and TRGJ1 or TRGJ2. Germline V gene data show CDR1 as GITISATS and CDR2 as ISYDGTV (reference sequence). The V and J ends lost 2 bases and 0 bases, in that order; junction bases with no gene match: 4. This CDR3 is 14 amino acids long. The CDR3 region is CALWEAPNYYKKLF. CDR3 DNA: TGTGCCTTGTGGGAGGCCCCGAATTATTATAAGAAACTCTTT.

By frequency in the sample, this clone is medium-sized. The V and J genes are TRGV9 and TRGJP. V shed 0 bases and J 4 bases; nucleotides not matched to a gene: 0. Germline lookup yields CDR1 GITISATS and CDR2 ISYDGTV (reference sequence). There are 16 residues in the CDR3. The CDR3: CALWEVQELGKKIKVF. The CDR3 coding sequence is TGTGCCTTGTGGGAGGTGCAAGAGTTGGGCAAAAAAATCAAGGTATTT.

The chain employs TRGV9 and TRGJP. Trimming at V came to 0 bases and at J to 4 bases, leaving 3 bases not matched to a gene. Germline V gives CDR1 GITISATS, CDR2 ISYDGTV (reference sequence). CDR3 length equals 17 residues. In nucleotides, the CDR3 is TGTGCCTTGTGGGAGGTGGATCAAGAGTTGGGCAAAAAAATCAAGGTATTT. Protein product: CALWEVDQELGKKIKVF.

This clone has only a few counts. The chain has TRGV8 and TRGJ1 or TRGJ2. The CDR3 is 11 residues long. The germline CDR1 and CDR2 sequences are VENAVY and YDSYNSRV. J gave up 6 bases and V 2 bases, and 1 base lay outside the gene matches. The CDR3 nucleotides read TGTGCCACCTGGGATATTTATAAGAAACTCTTT. The encoded protein is CATWDIYKKLF.

This clone was detected only a few times. TCRdb lists the protein of a much larger clone for this DNA, which differs at residue 8, so this is likely a read error; the protein given here is translated from the DNA itself. The genes are TRGV3 and TRGJ1 or TRGJ2. CDR1 and CDR2 from the germline V gene are VTNTFY and YDVSTARD (reference sequence). V lost 0 bases and J lost 3; bases outside the gene matches: 5. The CDR3 runs 14 residues. The CDR3 sequence is CATWDRGIYYKKLF. The CDR3 nucleotides are TGTGCCACCTGGGACAGGGGGATTTATTATAAGAAACTCTTT.

This clone is large in the sample. The chain is built from TRGV8 and TRGJP1. V was clipped by 5 bases and J by 4 bases; unmatched bases: 10. Germline lookup yields CDR1 VENAVY and CDR2 YDSYNSRV. The length of the CDR3 is 15 residues. In nucleotides, the CDR3 is TGTGCCACCTGGGCGCCGGAGGGCACTGGTTGGTTCAAGATATTT. Translating gives CATWAPEGTGWFKIF.

Relative to its sample, this clone is large. This chain links TRGV5P with TRGJ1 or TRGJ2. TRGV5P counts as a pseudogene. This CDR3 comprises 9 residues. The CDR3 DNA reads as TGTGCCACCCCCCGGGAGAAACTCTTT. This translates into CATPREKLF.

The table lists this clone with a few counts. The chain links TRGV10 to TRGJP1. TRGV10 is sorted into the ORF group, with uncertain function. This CDR3 has 14 residues. Trimming took 8 bases from V and 0 from J; bases not matched to a gene: 4. The CDR3 region has the DNA TGTGCTGCGTGGGGGAATACCACTGGTTGGTTCAAGATATTT. The encoded protein is CAAWGNTTGWFKIF.

This clone has a handful of counts. A far larger clone is just one base off, so this is likely a read error. The chain has TRGV8 and TRGJ1 or TRGJ2. V dropped 0 bases and J dropped 0; count of bases not matched to a gene: 14. CDR1 and CDR2 (germline): VENAVY, YDSYNSRV. The CDR3 contains 18 residues. The CDR3 region is CATWDRPITLTNYYKKLF. CDR3 sequence (DNA): TGTGCCACCTGGGATAGGCCGATCACCCTCACGAATTATTATAAGAAACTCTTT.

By proportion, this clone is medium-sized. The rearrangement links TRGV10 to TRGJP1. TRGV10 is marked as an open reading frame, function uncertain. V lost 8 bases to trimming and J lost 6 bases; unmatched junction nucleotides: 7. The length of the CDR3 is 13 residues. CDR3 protein: CAAWDRAGWFKIF. The CDR3 region has the DNA TGTGCTGCGTGGGATAGGGCTGGTTGGTTCAAGATATTT.

V usage is TRGV9 and J usage is TRGJP. The CDR3 extends over 17 amino acids. V lost 2 bases to trimming and J lost 4 bases; unmatched junction nucleotides: 5. The germline V gene encodes CDR1 GITISATS and CDR2 ISYDGTV (reference sequence). CDR3 residues: CALWEAIQELGKKIKVF. The CDR3 DNA is TGTGCCTTGTGGGAGGCGATACAAGAGTTGGGCAAAAAAATCAAGGTATTT.

This clone is classed as medium-sized (0.01 to 0.1%). The rearrangement uses TRGV2 and TRGJ1 or TRGJ2. V was clipped by 3 bases and J by 0 bases; unmatched bases: 5. CDR3 length: 14 residues. CDR1 is EGSNGY, CDR2 YDSYNSKV, per germline. The CDR3 nucleotides are TGTGCCACCTGGGACTGCCCGAATTATTATAAGAAACTCTTT. Protein sequence: CATWDCPNYYKKLF.

By frequency in the sample, this clone is large. The genes are TRGV3 and TRGJ1 or TRGJ2. V shed 0 bases, J shed 3 bases, and the junction held 2 bases outside the gene matches. The CDR3 sequence is 13 residues long. CDR1 is VTNTFY and CDR2 is YDVSTARD in the germline V gene (reference sequence). CDR3 in amino acids: CATWDRPYYKKLF. CDR3 sequence (DNA): TGTGCCACCTGGGACAGGCCTTATTATAAGAAACTCTTT.

Judged by abundance, this clone is medium-sized. The chain is built from TRGV8 and TRGJ1 or TRGJ2. V lost 4 bases and J lost 11; bases outside the gene matches: 8. Germline-derived CDR1 and CDR2 are VENAVY and YDSYNSRV. This CDR3 comprises 11 residues. Here the CDR3 reads CATWEGHEKLF. DNA of the CDR3: TGTGCCACCTGGGAGGGTCATGAGAAACTCTTT.

This chain joins TRGV4 and TRGJ1 or TRGJ2. V shed 4 bases and J 3 bases; nucleotides not matched to a gene: 3. Germline CDR1 EGSTGY, CDR2 YDSYTSSV. The length of the CDR3 is 12 residues. CDR3 in DNA: TGTGCCACCTGGGAGGTTTATTATAAGAAACTCTTT. The encoded protein is CATWEVYYKKLF.

A few counts support this clone. The V and J genes are TRGV3 and TRGJ1 or TRGJ2. The CDR3 runs 14 residues. CDR1 and CDR2 (germline): VTNTFY, YDVSTARD (reference sequence). J was trimmed by 7 bases and V by 0 bases; bases with no gene match: 9. CDR3 loop: CATWDRQWAYKKLF. The CDR3 coding sequence is TGTGCCACCTGGGACAGGCAGTGGGCCTATAAGAAACTCTTT.

The V call is TRGV2, the J call TRGJ1 or TRGJ2. Germline CDR1 EGSNGY, CDR2 YDSYNSKV. V shed 0 bases, J shed 2 bases, and the junction held 4 bases outside the gene matches. The CDR3 is 14 amino acids. The CDR3 loop reads CATWDGGDYYKKLF. The CDR3 region has the DNA TGTGCCACCTGGGACGGGGGGGATTATTATAAGAAACTCTTT.